These 27 T cell receptor beta chains came from one sample sequenced in a study of human T cells and chemical hapten exposure. Time point noted: pre-sensitization, week 0. The treatment here: therapeutic diphenylcyclopropenone sensitization with weekly scalp DPC. TCRdb called the RACE reads again in MiXCR, with one record for every CDR3 protein. The sample consists of approximately 370,000 distinct CDR3 sequences, over 5% of them appearing once. Sequenced material: whole blood, taken in connection with sensitization to the hapten diphenylcyclopropenone (DPC). Receptors were obtained from a young woman with alopecia areata. Some clones in this sample may be carry-over from other donors' samples.

The chain is built from TRBV7-9 and TRBJ2-1; D ambiguous. Trimming cost V 1 base and J 10 bases, with 14 bases left between them. CDR3 size: 14 residues. Germline lookup yields CDR1 SEHNR and CDR2 FQNEAQ (reference sequence). The CDR3 nucleotides are TGTGCCAGCAGCTTAGGGATGGGCCCTTACGAGCAGTTCTTC. Translation gives CASSLGMGPYEQFF.

There are a few counts of this clonotype. V gene TRBV6-5 combines with J gene TRBJ1-3; 8 bases line up with TRBD1. Germline loops: CDR1 MNHEY, CDR2 SVGAGI. V lost 0 bases and J lost 0; bases outside the gene matches: 7. The CDR3 runs to 18 residues. Written as DNA, the CDR3 is TGTGCCAGCAGTTACTCGTTATTCACAGGGGGCTCTGGAAACACCATATATTTT. Protein product: CASSYSLFTGGSGNTIYF.

This clonotype was seen only a few times. The chain joins TRBV4-1 to TRBJ2-6, with D hard to call. Germline-derived CDR1 and CDR2 are MGHRA and YSYEKL. The V gene lost 1 base and the J gene lost 2 bases, with 9 bases spanning the gap. There are 16 residues in the CDR3. CDR3 sequence reads: CASSQGPPTGANVLTF. The CDR3 DNA sequence: TGCGCCAGCAGCCAAGGACCCCCGACTGGGGCCAACGTCCTGACTTTC.

The V call is TRBV7-2, the J call TRBJ2-1; TRBD2 is a possible D gene (6 bases). V was trimmed by 0 bases and J by 8 bases, leaving 11 bases between them. Germline V gene lookup returns CDR1 SGHTA and CDR2 FQGNSA. The CDR3 consists of 14 residues. The CDR3 DNA reads as TGTGCCAGCAGCTTAGCGGGAGGCAGAGATGAGCAGTTCTTC. As protein: CASSLAGGRDEQFF.

Points on this clonotype: A read error may explain this, as a much larger clone is one base away. V and J are TRBV20-1 and TRBJ1-5; D gene unclear. The CDR3 has 16 residues. The ends were cut back, 3 bases at V and 1 base at J, with 16 bases in the middle. The germline CDR1 and CDR2 sequences are DFQATT and SNEGSKA (reference sequence). CDR3: CSASGWQLGSNQPQHF. The CDR3 coding sequence is TGCAGTGCTAGCGGGTGGCAGCTTGGAAGCAATCAGCCCCAGCATTTT.

This clonotype was detected a few times. The chain links TRBV20-1 to TRBJ1-2, with D unclear. Trimming removed 5 bases at V and 6 bases at J, with 16 bases between. The CDR3 is 13 amino acids. In germline, CDR1 is DFQATT, CDR2 SNEGSKA (reference sequence). CDR3 sequence (DNA): TGCAGTGCTTTGAGTCCTGTGCGGGATGGCTACACCTTC. It specifies CSALSPVRDGYTF.

This rearrangement joins TRBV2 to TRBJ2-3; TRBD2 aligns across 11 bases. Germline values: CDR1 SNHLY, CDR2 FYNNEI. V shed 4 bases and J 7 bases; nucleotides not matched to a gene: 1. The CDR3 has 13 amino acids. The CDR3: CASSGLAGNTQYF. The CDR3 DNA follows: TGTGCCAGCAGTGGACTAGCGGGGAATACGCAGTATTTT. The entire variable domain, with the rest obtained from reference TRBV2 and TRBJ2-3, is as follows: EPEVTQTPSHQVTQMGQEVILRCVPISNHLYFYWYRQILGQKVEFLVSFYNNEISEKSEIFDDQFSVERPDGSNFTLKIRSTKLEDSAMYFCASSGLAGNTQYFGPGTRLTVL.

This clonotype was counted only a few times. The chain uses TRBV7-2 and TRBJ2-2; D assignment may be TRBD1 or TRBD2 (6 bases each). Trimming cost V 1 base and J 3 bases, with 12 bases left between them. Germline values: CDR1 SGHTA, CDR2 FQGNSA. This CDR3 spans 16 amino acids. This CDR3 reads CASSLGGALDTGELFF. In DNA, the CDR3 is TGTGCCAGCAGCTTAGGGGGGGCGCTCGACACCGGGGAGCTGTTTTTT.

The rearrangement joins TRBV6-5 to TRBJ1-1, with 8 bases matching TRBD1. Germline CDR1 is MNHEY and CDR2 is SVGAGI. The junction had 15 bases not matched to a gene; V was cut back by 6 bases and J by 3 bases. The CDR3 totals 17 residues. This chain's CDR3 is CASSLTGTGLGDTEAFF. Written as DNA, the CDR3 is TGTGCCAGCAGCCTAACTGGGACAGGACTAGGGGACACTGAAGCTTTCTTT.

This chain links TRBV6-6 with TRBJ1-1; 10 bases fit TRBD1. CDR1 is MNHNY and CDR2 is SVGAGI in the germline V gene (reference sequence). J lost 3 bases, V lost 2 bases, and 6 bases had no gene match. The CDR3 covers 16 residues. CDR3 in DNA: TGTGCCAGCAGTTACGTCACCGGGACAGGGGACACTGAAGCTTTCTTT. Residues: CASSYVTGTGDTEAFF.

This clonotype was seen a handful of times. J is TRBJ1-4 and V is TRBV6-6, with 10 bases fitting TRBD1. Germline V CDR1 and CDR2: MNHNY, SVGAGI (reference sequence). Trimming took 10 bases from V and 8 from J; bases not matched to a gene: 10. The CDR3 is 14 residues long. The CDR3: CATAGGTGVEKLFF. In nucleotides, the CDR3 is TGTGCCACCGCAGGTGGGACAGGGGTCGAAAAACTGTTTTTT.

CDR3 region: CASSQDPSGGTLHFLDTQYF. The CDR3, as DNA: TGTGCCAGCAGCCAAGATCCTAGCGGGGGGACCTTGCATTTTTTAGATACGCAGTATTTT. The chain has TRBV4-2 and TRBJ2-3; 11 nucleotides agree with TRBD2. This CDR3 region has 20 residues. Germline V gene data show CDR1 as LGHNA and CDR2 as YNFKEQ. Trimming at V came to 0 bases and at J to 5 bases, leaving 16 bases not matched to a gene.

This clonotype showed up just a few times. CDR3: CASRATSGGTDTQYF. CDR3 sequence (DNA): TGTGCCAGCAGAGCAACTAGCGGGGGCACAGATACGCAGTATTTT. The V call is TRBV7-2, the J call TRBJ2-3, with 10 nucleotides matching TRBD2. The germline V gene has CDR1 SGHTA and CDR2 FQGNSA. The CDR3 loop spans 15 amino acids. The junction had 4 bases not matched to a gene; V was cut back by 6 bases and J by 1 base.

This clonotype has only a few counts. The chain links TRBV6-5 to TRBJ2-7; 7 bases align to TRBD2. Germline V gene sequence: CDR1 MNHEY, CDR2 SVGAGI. The junction had 7 bases not matched to a gene; V was cut back by 2 bases and J by 3 bases. The CDR3 covers 15 residues. The CDR3 DNA follows: TGTGCCAGCAGTTACCTGGGGGGGGTAGTCTACGAGCAGTACTTC. Translated: CASSYLGGVVYEQYF.

Many counts were recorded for this clonotype. The chain recombines TRBV5-1 with TRBJ2-7; D is unresolved. Trimming shortened V by 6 bases and J by 5 bases, and 21 bases separated the two germline ends. Germline CDR1 is SGHRS and CDR2 is YFSETQ. The CDR3 is 15 residues long. The chain's CDR3 is CASIILHRRIDEQYF. The CDR3 nucleotides read TGCGCCAGCATAATCCTACACCGCAGGATTGACGAGCAGTACTTC.

This clonotype was counted between two and nine times. The chain combines TRBV19 with TRBJ2-1; D perhaps matches TRBD1 (7 bases). Germline values: CDR1 LNHDA, CDR2 SQIVND (reference sequence). V gave up 3 bases and J gave up 2 bases, with 17 bases separating them. This CDR3 has 17 amino acids. The DNA for the CDR3 is TGTGCCAGTAGTATTCGATTTCGCGGGACAGCCTACAATGAGCAGTTCTTC. Amino acid sequence: CASSIRFRGTAYNEQFF.

This clonotype was recorded at least ten times. The chain joins TRBV7-9 to TRBJ1-1, with a weak D call TRBD1 (5 bases). Germline V gives CDR1 SEHNR, CDR2 FQNEAQ (reference sequence). CDR3 length: 16 amino acids. V shed 0 bases and J shed 4 bases, with 15 bases lying between them. CDR3 residues: CASSLAGAAGSTEAFF. CDR3 DNA: TGTGCCAGCAGCTTAGCTGGGGCGGCAGGGAGCACTGAAGCTTTCTTT.

In its sample, this clonotype was seen many times. This rearrangement joins TRBV21-1 to TRBJ1-3. TRBV21-1 constitutes a pseudogene. The CDR3 has 12 amino acids. CDR3 sequence reads: CASSLLLDTIYF. The CDR3 DNA is TGTGCCAGCAGCCTACTGTTGGACACCATATATTTT.

This clonotype was detected many times. CDR3 in amino acids: CASSFTASSYNEQFF. The DNA of the CDR3 is TGTGCCAGCAGTTTTACCGCGAGCTCCTACAATGAGCAGTTCTTC. V usage is TRBV27 and J usage is TRBJ2-1; no definite D call. This CDR3 region has 15 residues. The V gene's germline CDR1 is MNHEY and CDR2 SMNVEV (reference sequence). V shed 3 bases and J shed 0 bases, with 9 bases lying between them.

J is TRBJ1-4 and V is TRBV27; D is undetermined. With 3 bases removed from V and 7 bases from J, the gap between germline ends came to 9 bases. The CDR3 has 13 residues. Germline CDR1 is MNHEY and CDR2 is SMNVEV (reference sequence). CDR3 protein: CASSFRWREKLFF. CDR3 bases: TGTGCCAGCAGTTTTCGGTGGCGTGAAAAACTGTTTTTT.

This clonotype was recorded a few times. The rearrangement joins TRBV5-6 to TRBJ2-4, with D possibly TRBD2 on 7 matching bases. Per the germline V gene, CDR1 is SGHDT and CDR2 is YYEEEE. Trimming cost V 7 bases and J 8 bases, with 19 bases left between them. The CDR3 is made up of 14 amino acids. In DNA form, the CDR3 reads TGTGCCAGCCACTCCGGGGGGCCGCTGGACATTCAGTACTTC. This translates into CASHSGGPLDIQYF.

At least ten counts were recorded for this clonotype. V gene TRBV29-1 combines with J gene TRBJ2-3, with TRBD2 matching 11 bases. CDR1 is SQVTM and CDR2 is ANQGSEA in the germline V gene. With V trimmed by 8 bases and J by 5 bases, 15 bases remained unmatched. The CDR3 length is 16 residues. The CDR3 nucleotides read TGCAGCACCCGACTACTAGCGGGGGCCCCAGGAGATACGCAGTATTTT. It codes for CSTRLLAGAPGDTQYF.

This clonotype was counted at least ten times. V is TRBV12-3 or TRBV12-4 and J is TRBJ2-3; D remains ambiguous. The CDR3 runs 13 residues. The V gene lost 3 bases and the J gene lost 4 bases, with 8 bases spanning the gap. CDR3 sequence reads: CASSLLSADTQYF. CDR3 in DNA: TGTGCCAGCAGTTTGCTGAGTGCAGATACGCAGTATTTT.

This chain uses TRBV12-3 or TRBV12-4 with TRBJ2-2; no firm D call. CDR3 length: 13 amino acids. Trimming left V 7 bases short and J 2 bases short, with 8 bases between. The CDR3 coding sequence is TGTGCCAGCATGGTGGTTAACACCGGGGAGCTGTTTTTT. Protein product: CASMVVNTGELFF.

This clonotype was seen ten or more times. The rearrangement joins TRBV10-3 to TRBJ2-3; 10 bases are shared with TRBD2. Germline V gene data show CDR1 as ENHRY and CDR2 as SYGVKD. V gave up 8 bases and J gave up 2 bases; unmatched junction bases: 7. This CDR3 is 15 amino acids long. CDR3 nucleotides: TGTGCCATCTCCCTAGCGGGGGACCCCACAGATACGCAGTATTTT. This gives the protein CAISLAGDPTDTQYF.

The V call is TRBV20-1, the J call TRBJ2-3; possibly TRBD2 for D (7 bases). Germline CDR1 and CDR2: DFQATT and SNEGSKA (reference sequence). Deletions cut 3 bases from V and 1 base from J, with 11 bases between. CDR3 length: 14 amino acids. The CDR3 loop reads CSARPGGRTDTQYF. In nucleotides, the CDR3 is TGCAGTGCTAGGCCGGGGGGCCGCACAGATACGCAGTATTTT.

The rearrangement links TRBV9 to TRBJ1-3; no clear D gene. CDR3 size: 15 residues. V gave up 0 bases and J gave up 1 base, with 8 bases separating them. Germline CDR1 and CDR2: SGDLS and YYNGEE. CDR3 amino acids: CASSVGSRSGNTIYF. The CDR3, as DNA: TGTGCCAGCAGCGTAGGCTCCCGTTCTGGAAACACCATATATTTT.